These T cell receptor beta chains were read from a single sample in a study of OX40 agonist ivuxolimab in advanced cancers. TCRdb's copy holds only in-frame clones and misses some; the assay was immunoSEQ multiplex PCR. The table has fewer than 85,000 clones, just under 90% seen once. The specimen was CD4+ or CD8+ T cells sorted from blood, collected in a trial of the OX40 agonist ivuxolimab. These receptors were taken from an adult with an advanced solid tumor such as melanoma, head and neck, liver or kidney cancer. Both conserved end residues are part of each CDR3. Fields, in order: D gene, J gene, CDR3 length, V gene, clone size, CDR3 DNA, CDR3 protein. A D gene is named only where the DNA matches it firmly. Clone size is stated in some rows and not others, as once, few, many or a class when expanded.

D: TRBD2; J: TRBJ2-2; length: 19; V: TRBV4-2; size: .; DNA: TGTGCCAGCAGCCCTGAGGGCGGGGAGGGGACTTCGAACACCGGGGAGCTGTTTTTT; CDR3: CASSPEGGEGTSNTGELFF
D: TRBD1; J: TRBJ2-2; length: 15; V: TRBV6-6; size: .; DNA: TGTGCCAGCAGTTCCACAGGGGGCGCCCCCGGGGAGCTGTTTTTT; CDR3: CASSSTGGAPGELFF
D: .; J: TRBJ2-7; length: 14; V: TRBV5-4; size: .; DNA: TGTGCCAGCAGCTTGGAGGCTGCCTCCTACGAGCAGTACTTC; CDR3: CASSLEAASYEQYF
D: TRBD2; J: TRBJ2-5; length: 16; V: TRBV6-5; size: .; DNA: TGTGCCAGCAGTTACTCGAGACTAGCGGGGGCAGAGACCCAGTACTTC; CDR3: CASSYSRLAGAETQYF
D: .; J: TRBJ1-6; length: 13; V: TRBV9; size: .; DNA: TGTGCCAGCAGCGTAGACGGGGGCTCACCCCTCCACTTT; CDR3: CASSVDGGSPLHF
D: TRBD2; J: TRBJ2-5; length: 14; V: TRBV30; size: .; DNA: TGTGCCTGGAGTGTCGGACTAGCGGGAGGGACCCAGTACTTC; CDR3: CAWSVGLAGGTQYF
D: TRBD2; J: TRBJ2-5; length: 14; V: TRBV4-1; size: .; DNA: TGCGCCAGCAGCCGACAAGCGGGAGTGGAGACCCAGTACTTC; CDR3: CASSRQAGVETQYF
D: TRBD1; J: TRBJ1-5; length: 15; V: TRBV9; size: .; DNA: TGTGCCAGCAGCGTGACAGGGGGCGACAATCAGCCCCAGCATTTT; CDR3: CASSVTGGDNQPQHF
D: .; J: TRBJ2-7; length: 16; V: TRBV5-4; size: once; DNA: TGTGCCAGCAGCTTGGCGGGGATAGCGGAGACCTACGAGCAGTACTTC; CDR3: CASSLAGIAETYEQYF
D: .; J: TRBJ1-1; length: 15; V: TRBV27; size: .; DNA: TGTGCCAGCACATTTAGTTGGGGGCGATGGACTGAAGCTTTCTTT; CDR3: CASTFSWGRWTEAFF
D: .; J: TRBJ1-6; length: 15; V: TRBV6-1; size: .; DNA: TGTGCCAGCAGTTCGACCAGGCAAAATAATTCACCCCTCCACTTT; CDR3: CASSSTRQNNSPLHF
D: .; J: TRBJ2-5; length: 12; V: TRBV5-1; size: once; DNA: TGCGCCAGCAGCTTTAACCAAGAGACCCAGTACTTC; CDR3: CASSFNQETQYF
D: .; J: TRBJ1-2; length: 13; V: TRBV7-3; size: .; DNA: TGTGCCAGCAGCTTGAATCCAGGATACGGCTACACCTTC; CDR3: CASSLNPGYGYTF
D: TRBD1; J: TRBJ1-6; length: 16; V: TRBV6-5; size: .; DNA: TGTGCCAGCAGTTACTCCCAGGGGGTCGGTAGTTCACCCCTCCACTTT; CDR3: CASSYSQGVGSSPLHF
D: .; J: TRBJ2-1; length: 18; V: TRBV21-1; size: .; DNA: TGTGCCAGCAGAAATGGACTAGCGGGAGTAAAGTCCTACAATGAGCAGTTCTTC; CDR3: CASRNGLAGVKSYNEQFF
D: .; J: TRBJ2-2; length: 13; V: TRBV19; size: .; DNA: TGTGCCAGTAGTACCCCAGGGGCCGGGGAGCTGTTTTTT; CDR3: CASSTPGAGELFF
D: .; J: TRBJ2-3; length: 17; V: TRBV28; size: .; DNA: TGTGCCAGCAGTTTGGCGCCTACCGGGAGTGGCACAGATACGCAGTATTTT; CDR3: CASSLAPTGSGTDTQYF
D: TRBD2; J: TRBJ2-1; length: 18; V: TRBV27; size: .; DNA: TGTGCCAGCAGCCGTAAACTCCGGACCCCGGGGGGTGGCAATGAGCAGTTCTTC; CDR3: CASSRKLRTPGGGNEQFF
D: .; J: TRBJ1-2; length: 15; V: TRBV28; size: .; DNA: TGTGCTACTAACGAAGAGGGAGCTGCTAACTATGGCTACACCTTC; CDR3: CATNEEGAANYGYTF
D: .; J: TRBJ2-1; length: 15; V: TRBV28; size: .; DNA: TGTGCCAGCAGTGTTCCTAGCGTTTCCTACAATGAGCAGTTCTTC; CDR3: CASSVPSVSYNEQFF
D: TRBD1; J: TRBJ1-4; length: 16; V: TRBV23-1; size: .; DNA: TGCGCCAGCAGTCAATATTCTGGGGACAGGGGTGAAAAACTGTTTTTT; CDR3: CASSQYSGDRGEKLFF
D: TRBD1; J: TRBJ1-2; length: 13; V: TRBV5-1; size: .; DNA: TGCGCCAGCAGCTGGGAGACAGGGACTGGCTACACCTTC; CDR3: CASSWETGTGYTF
D: TRBD1; J: TRBJ2-3; length: 18; V: TRBV28; size: .; DNA: TGTGCCAGCAGTTTATTCCCAGGGGGTTCTTATAGCACAGATACGCAGTATTTT; CDR3: CASSLFPGGSYSTDTQYF
D: .; J: TRBJ2-1; length: 13; V: TRBV7-8; size: .; DNA: TGTGCCAGCAGCTTAGGGACAGTCAATGAGCAGTTCTTC; CDR3: CASSLGTVNEQFF
D: .; J: TRBJ2-5; length: 13; V: TRBV27; size: .; DNA: TGTGCCAGCAGGGGGCCAGCACAAGAGACCCAGTACTTC; CDR3: CASRGPAQETQYF
D: TRBD2; J: TRBJ2-3; length: 11; V: TRBV20-1; size: .; DNA: TGCAGTGCAACGCGGGAGGATACGCAGTATTTT; CDR3: CSATREDTQYF
D: TRBD1; J: TRBJ1-4; length: 14; V: TRBV28; size: .; DNA: TGTGTCGTCAGGGGGTCCGCAACTAATGAAAAACTGTTTTTT; CDR3: CVVRGSATNEKLFF
D: TRBD2; J: TRBJ2-3; length: 15; V: TRBV2; size: .; DNA: TGTGCCGGTCGGGGGGAGAATAAGTCCACAGATACGCAGTATTTT; CDR3: CAGRGENKSTDTQYF
D: .; J: TRBJ1-5; length: 14; V: TRBV27; size: .; DNA: TGTGCCAGCAGGCCTACAGTAGTCGGTCAGCCCCAGCATTTT; CDR3: CASRPTVVGQPQHF
D: .; J: TRBJ2-7; length: 14; V: TRBV7-2; size: .; DNA: TGTGCCAGCAGCTTGGTGGGAGGTGTCTACGAGCAGTACTTC; CDR3: CASSLVGGVYEQYF
D: TRBD2; J: TRBJ2-6; length: 14; V: TRBV11-3; size: .; DNA: TGTGCCAGCAGTAAGCGGGAGGGACGGGGGGTCCTGACTTTC; CDR3: CASSKREGRGVLTF
D: .; J: TRBJ2-1; length: 14; V: TRBV14; size: .; DNA: TGTGCCAGCGGGTACCTGGGCAGACTCAATGAGCAGTTCTTC; CDR3: CASGYLGRLNEQFF
D: TRBD2; J: TRBJ2-1; length: 16; V: TRBV29-1; size: .; DNA: TGCAGCACCGACCGAGGAGTAGCGGGATCCTACAATGAGCAGTTCTTC; CDR3: CSTDRGVAGSYNEQFF
D: .; J: TRBJ2-7; length: 15; V: TRBV28; size: .; DNA: TGTGCCAGCAGTTTAGCGGACCGCCTTTTCTACGAGCAGTACTTC; CDR3: CASSLADRLFYEQYF
D: TRBD1; J: TRBJ2-5; length: 14; V: TRBV5-1; size: .; DNA: TGCGCCAGCAGCGTAGGACAGGGTTCGGAGACCCAGTACTTC; CDR3: CASSVGQGSETQYF
D: .; J: TRBJ1-3; length: 13; V: TRBV4-1; size: .; DNA: TGCGCCAGTGGGGGGGGGTCTGGAAACACCATATATTTT; CDR3: CASGGGSGNTIYF
D: .; J: TRBJ2-7; length: 14; V: TRBV6-5; size: .; DNA: TGTGCCAGCAGTCGACGGATTAGCTCCTACGAGCAGTACTTC; CDR3: CASSRRISSYEQYF
D: .; J: TRBJ1-2; length: 13; V: TRBV6-1; size: once; DNA: TGTGCCAGCAGTGAAGTGTGGACGCGGGGCTACACCTTC; CDR3: CASSEVWTRGYTF
D: .; J: TRBJ1-1; length: 16; V: TRBV18; size: once; DNA: TGTGCCAGCTCACCACTTCCTCAGGACCCGAACACTGGAGCTTTCTTT; CDR3: CASSPLPQDPNTGAFF
D: .; J: TRBJ1-2; length: 12; V: TRBV5-1; size: .; DNA: TGCGCCAGCAGCTTGGGGTCCTATGGCTACACCTTC; CDR3: CASSLGSYGYTF
D: .; J: TRBJ1-2; length: 14; V: TRBV21-1; size: .; DNA: TGTGCCAGCATGCGGGACAGTGATCTCTATGGCTACACCTTC; CDR3: CASMRDSDLYGYTF
D: .; J: TRBJ1-2; length: 15; V: TRBV7-9; size: once; DNA: TGTGCCAGCAGCTTCTCGGACAGTCTTAACTATGGCTACACCTTC; CDR3: CASSFSDSLNYGYTF
D: TRBD1; J: TRBJ1-1; length: 13; V: TRBV2; size: .; DNA: TGTGCCAGGCTACAGGGGGGTTTAACTGAAGCTTTCTTT; CDR3: CARLQGGLTEAFF
D: .; J: TRBJ2-1; length: 13; V: TRBV19; size: .; DNA: TGTGCCAGTAGTAAGGCTAGCCTCAATGAGCAGTTCTTC; CDR3: CASSKASLNEQFF
D: .; J: TRBJ1-1; length: 12; V: TRBV2; size: few; DNA: TGTGCCACAGGGATCTTGAACACTGAAGCTTTCTTT; CDR3: CATGILNTEAFF
D: .; J: TRBJ1-1; length: 13; V: TRBV19; size: few; DNA: TGTGCCAGTAGTATAAAAGTTCACACTGAAGCTTTCTTT; CDR3: CASSIKVHTEAFF
D: .; J: TRBJ2-1; length: 15; V: TRBV7-9; size: .; DNA: TGTGCCAGCAGCTTCCGGGACCCGCGGGGCGATGAGCAGTTCTTC; CDR3: CASSFRDPRGDEQFF
D: .; J: TRBJ2-3; length: 14; V: TRBV19; size: .; DNA: TGTGCCAGTAATAACGGCCTTGTTACAGATACGCAGTATTTT; CDR3: CASNNGLVTDTQYF